Shown below are 19 T cell receptor beta chains from a single sample sequenced in a study of T-cell reconstitution after alpha-beta-depleted transplantation in children. The TCRbeta library was prepared with unique molecular identifiers. TCRdb reprocessed the PCR reads with MiXCR, giving one entry per CDR3 protein. The repertoire holds 250,000 to 300,000 distinct CDR3 sequences, with about 9.4% as singletons. The sequenced sample was PBMCs, obtained before TCRalphabeta/CD19-depleted stem cell transplant. These receptors were obtained from a boy under three years old with acute myeloid leukemia, due to receive a stem cell transplant.

Concerning this clonotype itself: A clone one base away is much larger, so this may be a read error. The chain uses TRBV6-1 and TRBJ1-2, with a possible D match to TRBD1 (6 bases). The germline V gene has CDR1 MNHNS and CDR2 SASEGT. V was pared by 4 bases and J by 11 bases, with 14 bases between. The CDR3 consists of 12 residues. The CDR3 reads CASSGRTRGYTF. CDR3 bases: TGTGCCAGCAGTGGAAGGACAAGGGGGTACACCTTC.

This clonotype was recorded a few times. The chain links TRBV19 to TRBJ2-7, with 8 bases lining up with TRBD1. The CDR3 is 14 amino acids. With V trimmed by 3 bases and J by 5 bases, 6 bases remained unmatched. Germline CDR1 is LNHDA and CDR2 is SQIVND (reference sequence). The CDR3 is CASSMRQGIDEQYF. In nucleotides, the CDR3 is TGTGCCAGTAGTATGCGACAGGGGATTGACGAGCAGTACTTC.

J is TRBJ2-1 and V is TRBV3-1; TRBD2 matches 9 bases. CDR3 length equals 16 residues. The germline CDR1 and CDR2 sequences are LGHDT and YNNKEL (reference sequence). J was trimmed by 4 bases and V by 4 bases; bases with no gene match: 8. The CDR3 reads CASSRIAGVRYNEQFF. CDR3 coding DNA: TGTGCCAGCAGCCGCATAGCGGGGGTTAGGTACAATGAGCAGTTCTTC.

In its sample, this clonotype was seen many times. V is TRBV12-3 or TRBV12-4 and J is TRBJ2-7, with 10 bases identical to TRBD1. The CDR3 is made up of 15 amino acids. The V segment lost 3 bases and the J segment 3 bases; nucleotides outside the gene matches: 5. CDR3 bases: TGTGCCAGCAGTTTCCTGGGACAGGGGATCTACGAGCAGTACTTC. Residues: CASSFLGQGIYEQYF.

This clonotype was detected ten times or more. This chain uses TRBV27 with TRBJ2-2, with D unclear. The CDR3 totals 15 residues. Germline values: CDR1 MNHEY, CDR2 SMNVEV (reference sequence). Trimming took off 2 bases at V and 7 bases at J, with 14 bases between the two ends. CDR3 in DNA: TGTGCCAGCAGTTTAAGTCTGAGCATCAACGGGGAGCTGTTTTTT. The encoded protein is CASSLSLSINGELFF.

This clonotype has a count of ten or more. The gene calls are TRBV27 and TRBJ1-6; D remains ambiguous. Trimming stripped 2 bases from V and 4 bases from J, with 12 bases between. The CDR3 contains 16 residues. Germline V gene sequence: CDR1 MNHEY, CDR2 SMNVEV (reference sequence). The CDR3 here is CASSLSRVPYNSPLHF. The CDR3 nucleotides read TGTGCCAGCAGTTTAAGCCGGGTCCCATATAATTCACCCCTCCACTTT.

This clonotype was counted many times. The V call is TRBV28, the J call TRBJ2-5; possible D gene TRBD2, 6 bases. The CDR3 covers 13 residues. Germline V gene lookup returns CDR1 MDHEN and CDR2 SYDVKM. The V and J ends lost 2 bases and 5 bases respectively, with 9 bases between them. CDR3 DNA sequence: TGTGCCAGCAGTTTAGCGGGAACCGAGACCCAGTACTTC. It encodes CASSLAGTETQYF.

This clonotype was seen ten or more times. The chain is built from TRBV9 and TRBJ2-1, with 11 bases lining up with TRBD2. CDR1 SGDLS and CDR2 YYNGEE come from the germline V gene. The CDR3 sequence is 22 residues long. With 0 bases clipped from V and 0 bases from J, the junction kept 17 bases outside the gene matches. The CDR3 reads CASSVEPLDFGLAGHSYNEQFF. The CDR3 DNA is TGTGCCAGCAGCGTAGAGCCCTTAGATTTCGGACTAGCGGGCCACTCCTACAATGAGCAGTTCTTC.

This clonotype was seen at least ten times. The chain combines TRBV5-1 with TRBJ2-5; 8 bases agree with TRBD2. This CDR3 comprises 13 residues. Germline V gene sequence: CDR1 SGHRS, CDR2 YFSETQ. V lost 3 bases, J lost 4 bases, and 2 bases stayed unmatched. The CDR3 is CASSWTSRETQYF. CDR3 coding DNA: TGCGCCAGCAGCTGGACTAGCCGAGAGACCCAGTACTTC.

In this sample, this clonotype turned up many times. The chain joins TRBV9 to TRBJ2-5, with 10 bases lining up with TRBD1. This CDR3 has 17 amino acids. With V trimmed by 0 bases and J by 3 bases, 8 bases remained unmatched. CDR1 and CDR2 (germline): SGDLS, YYNGEE. The CDR3, as DNA: TGTGCCAGCAGCGTAGGGGCGACAGGGGGCGGGAAAGAGACCCAGTACTTC. Its protein product is CASSVGATGGGKETQYF.

Ten or more counts support this clonotype. The chain joins TRBV6-2 or TRBV6-3 to TRBJ2-1, with 8 bases matching TRBD2. The CDR3 runs 14 residues. CDR1 MNHEY and CDR2 SVGEGT come from the germline V gene. V shed 6 bases and J 6 bases; nucleotides not matched to a gene: 7. CDR3 amino acids: CASSALAGPNEQFF. The CDR3 DNA reads as TGTGCCAGCAGCGCCTTAGCGGGACCCAATGAGCAGTTCTTC.

V gene TRBV28 combines with J gene TRBJ2-7; no clear D gene. Germline V gene sequence: CDR1 MDHEN, CDR2 SYDVKM. Trimming removed 2 bases at V and 2 bases at J, with 7 bases between. This CDR3 has 13 residues. The CDR3 reads CASSLKIPYEQYF. The CDR3 coding sequence is TGTGCCAGCAGTTTAAAGATACCCTACGAGCAGTACTTC.

In its sample, this clonotype was seen many times. This chain uses TRBV28 with TRBJ2-7, with TRBD1 as a possible D gene (5 bases). V was shortened by 4 bases and J by 7 bases, with 14 bases between the two germline ends. This CDR3 comprises 13 residues. CDR1 and CDR2 from the germline V gene are MDHEN and SYDVKM. The CDR3 region is CASSSDSLGEQYF. CDR3 DNA: TGTGCCAGCAGTTCCGACAGTTTGGGGGAGCAGTACTTC.

This clonotype was recorded once. A read error may be the cause here, since a much bigger clone is one base away. The rearrangement joins TRBV7-2 to TRBJ2-1; D not resolved. Per germline, CDR1 SGHTA and CDR2 FQGNSA. The CDR3 spans 13 residues. Here the CDR3 DNA reads TGTGCCAGCATCCCCCAAAGGCACAATAAGCAGTTCTTC. Translated, it gives CASIPQRHNKQFF.

This clonotype was detected many times. This chain links TRBV7-9 with TRBJ2-5; D gene ambiguous. Trimming took 5 bases from V and 1 from J, leaving 8 bases between them. This CDR3 comprises 13 residues. Germline V gene sequence: CDR1 SEHNR, CDR2 FQNEAQ (reference sequence). This CDR3 is CASSPSAQETQYF. Here the CDR3 DNA reads TGTGCCAGCAGCCCTTCGGCCCAAGAGACCCAGTACTTC. Combining the CDR3 with reference TRBV7-9 and TRBJ2-5 gives the whole variable domain DTGVSQNPRHKITKRGQNVTFRCDPISEHNRLYWYRQTLGQGPEFLTYFQNEAQLEKSRLLSDRFSAERPKGSFSTLEIQRTEQGDSAMYLCASSPSAQETQYFGPGTRLLVL.

This clonotype was detected a few times. The rearrangement links TRBV9 to TRBJ2-7; TRBD2 agrees at 10 bases. The CDR3 is 16 amino acids. Germline V lookup: CDR1 SGDLS, CDR2 YYNGEE. The junction had 3 bases not matched to a gene; V was cut back by 0 bases and J by 0 bases. DNA of the CDR3: TGTGCCAGCAGCGTAGGACTAGCGGGCGACTCCTACGAGCAGTACTTC. This codes for CASSVGLAGDSYEQYF.

This clonotype was counted at least ten times. This sequence joins TRBV5-5 and TRBJ1-4; 7 nucleotides agree with TRBD1. Losses at the gene ends were 0 bases for V and 3 bases for J; bases not matched to a gene: 2. Germline-derived CDR1 and CDR2 are SGHKS and YYEKEE (reference sequence). The CDR3 is made up of 15 amino acids. This CDR3 is CASSLVQGANEKLFF. CDR3 DNA sequence: TGTGCCAGCAGCTTGGTGCAGGGGGCTAATGAAAAACTGTTTTTT.

This clonotype was observed many times. The V gene is TRBV28, the J gene TRBJ1-6, with a tentative D call TRBD1 (5 bases). The CDR3 loop spans 15 amino acids. Germline loops: CDR1 MDHEN, CDR2 SYDVKM. Between the trimmed V and J ends, which lost 7 bases and 6 bases, there was a span of 16 bases. The DNA of the CDR3 is TGTGCCAGCAAGTCTATGGGGGGAGGTAATTCACCCCTCCACTTT. This sequence encodes CASKSMGGGNSPLHF.

This clonotype turned up a few times. The gene calls are TRBV12-3 or TRBV12-4 and TRBJ1-5; the D gene is possibly TRBD1 (5 bases). The CDR3 has 16 amino acids. Trimming cost V 3 bases and J 2 bases, with 14 bases left between them. CDR3 in amino acids: CASSLGGPQGNQPQHF. As DNA, the CDR3 is TGTGCCAGCAGTTTGGGGGGACCCCAGGGCAATCAGCCCCAGCATTTT.